Listed below are T cell receptor beta chains from one sample, sequenced in a study of post-analysis software for immune sequencing data. A single record per CDR3 protein comes from TCRdb applying MiXCR to the PCR reads. This table holds under 200,000 distinct CDR3 sequences, under 40% found once. Sequencing was performed on blood, taken after autologous hematopoietic stem cell transplantation. All receptors come from a girl between 5 and 17 years old with multiple sclerosis. Each CDR3 is given with its conserved first and last residue. Each record gives: D gene, J gene, clone size, V gene, CDR3 length, CDR3 protein, CDR3 DNA. A D gene is named only where the DNA matches it firmly. Not all rows give a size; the values are once, few, many and, for expanded clones, a class.

. | TRBJ1-5 | . | TRBV28 | 15 | CASSLNRLGTQPQHF | TGTGCCAGCAGTTTAAACAGGCTAGGTACTCAGCCCCAGCATTTT
. | TRBJ2-7 | . | TRBV19 | 10 | CASSDFEQYF | TGTGCCAGCTCGGACTTCGAGCAGTACTTC
. | TRBJ2-1 | . | TRBV11-2 | 16 | CASSLPISGYYNEQFF | TGTGCCAGCAGCTTACCGATTAGCGGTTACTACAATGAGCAGTTCTTC
. | TRBJ1-4 | few | TRBV29-1 | 12 | CSVKVGREKLFF | TGCAGCGTTAAGGTCGGTCGAGAAAAACTGTTTTTT
. | TRBJ1-1 | few | TRBV29-1 | 11 | CSVGEVTEAFF | TGCAGCGTTGGTGAGGTCACTGAAGCTTTCTTT
. | TRBJ1-2 | few | TRBV18 | 14 | CASSRGREVYGYTF | TGTGCCAGCTCAAGGGGCCGGGAGGTCTATGGCTACACCTTC
TRBD1 | TRBJ1-2 | . | TRBV25-1 | 15 | CASSEAGTGGYGYTF | TGTGCCAGCAGTGAAGCCGGGACAGGGGGCTATGGCTACACCTTC
. | TRBJ2-7 | many | TRBV29-1 | 15 | CSVDLPGLPIYEQYF | TGCAGCGTTGACCTCCCGGGTCTCCCTATTTACGAGCAGTACTTC
TRBD1 | TRBJ2-1 | . | TRBV6-5 | 15 | CASTRRGLLYNGQFF | TGTGCCAGCACCCGAAGGGGGCTGCTCTACAATGGGCAGTTCTTC
. | TRBJ1-2 | . | TRBV27 | 15 | CASSNPIQGNYGYTF | TGTGCCAGCAGCAATCCGATACAGGGAAACTATGGCTACACCTTC
. | TRBJ1-2 | . | TRBV3-1 | 16 | CASSLKAAGANYGYTF | TGTGCCAGCAGCCTTAAGGCCGCAGGAGCTAACTATGGCTACACCTTC
TRBD1 | TRBJ2-7 | . | TRBV27 | 14 | CASSWDRHLYEQYF | TGTGCCAGCAGTTGGGACAGGCATTTATACGAGCAGTACTTC
TRBD2 | TRBJ2-7 | . | TRBV18 | 14 | CASSQDLAGGEQYF | TGTGCCAGCTCACAGGATCTAGCGGGAGGCGAGCAGTACTTC
. | TRBJ1-5 | few | TRBV2 | 13 | CASSVRLNQPQHF | TGTGCCAGCAGTGTCAGGTTAAATCAGCCCCAGCATTTT
. | TRBJ1-1 | few | TRBV3-1 | 12 | CASTHPGTEAFF | TGTGCCAGCACCCACCCGGGAACTGAAGCTTTCTTT
. | TRBJ2-7 | few | TRBV11-3 | 16 | CASSLDQAATSYEQYF | TGTGCCAGCAGCTTAGATCAGGCGGCAACTTCCTACGAGCAGTACTTC
. | TRBJ1-2 | . | TRBV6-2/TRBV6-3 | 14 | CASKRPETGYGYTF | TGTGCCAGCAAGCGACCGGAGACAGGCTATGGCTACACCTTC
TRBD1 | TRBJ2-5 | . | TRBV7-3 | 15 | CASSPGTGVFETQYF | TGTGCCAGCAGCCCTGGGACAGGGGTGTTCGAGACCCAGTACTTC
TRBD2 | TRBJ2-1 | . | TRBV18 | 17 | CASSPPRLAGVGNEQFF | TGTGCCAGCTCACCACCGCGACTAGCGGGAGTTGGTAATGAGCAGTTCTTC
. | TRBJ1-2 | few | TRBV12-3/TRBV12-4 | 15 | CASSSAGDLYFGYTF | TGTGCCAGCAGTTCCGCAGGGGACCTATACTTCGGCTACACCTTC
. | TRBJ2-5 | few | TRBV7-2 | 17 | CASSLRDSHLKMGGQYF | TGTGCCAGCAGCTTACGGGACAGCCACCTAAAAATGGGGGGCCAGTACTTC
. | TRBJ2-1 | . | TRBV18 | 16 | CASSTRGALSYNEQFF | TGTGCCAGCTCGACCAGGGGAGCCCTCTCCTACAATGAGCAGTTCTTC
. | TRBJ2-7 | . | TRBV20-1 | 14 | CSAVIGGSSYEQYF | TGCAGTGCCGTAATCGGCGGAAGCTCCTACGAGCAGTACTTC
. | TRBJ2-3 | . | TRBV7-3 | 13 | CASSQSPGDTQYF | TGTGCCAGCAGCCAATCCCCCGGGGATACGCAGTATTTT
. | TRBJ1-1 | few | TRBV12-3/TRBV12-4 | 14 | CASSLMHMGTEAFF | TGTGCCAGCAGTTTAATGCACATGGGAACTGAAGCTTTCTTT
. | TRBJ2-1 | . | TRBV3-1 | 13 | CASSQGRYNEQFF | TGTGCCAGCAGCCAAGGTCGCTACAATGAGCAGTTCTTC
. | TRBJ2-3 | few | TRBV18 | 16 | CASSPPNMASTDTQYF | TGTGCCAGCTCCCCCCCAAATATGGCGAGCACAGATACGCAGTATTTT
. | TRBJ2-7 | . | TRBV11-2 | 15 | CASSLDRAGSYEQYF | TGTGCCAGCAGCTTAGACAGGGCCGGCTCCTACGAGCAGTACTTC
TRBD1 | TRBJ1-1 | . | TRBV29-1 | 16 | CSVESRDRGRGTEAFF | TGCAGCGTTGAGTCCCGGGACAGGGGGCGAGGGACTGAAGCTTTCTTT
TRBD2 | TRBJ2-1 | few | TRBV7-9 | 15 | CASSFSGRTYNEQFF | TGTGCCAGCAGCTTTAGCGGGAGGACCTACAATGAGCAGTTCTTC
. | TRBJ2-5 | . | TRBV27 | 14 | CASSPLGSQETQYF | TGTGCCAGCAGTCCCCTCGGAAGCCAAGAGACCCAGTACTTC
. | TRBJ2-3 | few | TRBV20-1 | 19 | CSASEGGPVDLLSTDTQYF | TGCAGTGCTAGTGAGGGAGGTCCGGTGGACCTTCTTAGCACAGATACGCAGTATTTT
. | TRBJ2-7 | . | TRBV5-1 | 14 | CASSPGTFLYEQYF | TGCGCCAGCAGCCCCGGGACTTTTCTCTACGAGCAGTACTTC
TRBD1 | TRBJ1-2 | . | TRBV6-2/TRBV6-3 | 14 | CASRGTEANYGYTF | TGTGCCAGCAGGGGGACAGAGGCTAACTATGGCTACACCTTC
. | TRBJ2-5 | . | TRBV29-1 | 15 | CSGVEGAGGGETQYF | TGCAGCGGGGTGGAGGGGGCAGGGGGAGGAGAGACCCAGTACTTC
TRBD2 | TRBJ2-3 | . | TRBV12-3/TRBV12-4 | 14 | CASSPSAGGRTQYF | TGTGCCAGCAGTCCATCTGCGGGAGGTAGGACGCAGTATTTT
. | TRBJ2-7 | many | TRBV4-3 | 14 | CASSQKAGTYEQYF | TGCGCCAGCAGCCAAAAAGCGGGCACCTACGAGCAGTACTTC
. | TRBJ1-5 | . | TRBV7-2 | 15 | CASSRRGQSNQPQHF | TGTGCCAGCAGCCGAAGAGGACAGTCCAATCAGCCCCAGCATTTT
. | TRBJ2-1 | . | TRBV7-2 | 16 | CASSLRGQSSHNEQFF | TGTGCCAGCAGCTTGCGAGGGCAATCTTCGCACAATGAGCAGTTCTTC
. | TRBJ2-7 | . | TRBV5-1 | 15 | CASSLEAGFSYEQYF | TGCGCCAGCAGCTTGGAGGCAGGGTTCTCCTACGAGCAGTACTTC
. | TRBJ2-3 | . | TRBV12-3/TRBV12-4 | 12 | CASSFSADTQYF | TGTGCCAGCAGTTTTAGTGCAGATACGCAGTATTTT
TRBD1 | TRBJ2-1 | . | TRBV27 | 13 | CASVKGAGGEQFF | TGTGCCAGTGTTAAGGGAGCAGGGGGTGAGCAGTTCTTC
TRBD2 | TRBJ2-1 | . | TRBV3-1 | 14 | CASSPRTSGSEQFF | TGTGCCAGCAGCCCGAGGACTAGCGGGAGTGAGCAGTTCTTC
. | TRBJ1-1 | medium-sized | TRBV6-6 | 12 | CASSFKGLEAFF | TGTGCCAGCAGTTTTAAAGGGCTTGAAGCTTTCTTT
. | TRBJ2-2 | . | TRBV6-6 | 16 | CASSYKGGPNTGELFF | TGTGCCAGCAGTTACAAGGGAGGACCGAACACCGGGGAGCTGTTTTTT
TRBD1 | TRBJ1-1 | few | TRBV20-1 | 15 | CSARELQGAGTEAFF | TGCAGTGCTAGAGAACTACAGGGGGCCGGCACTGAAGCTTTCTTT
. | TRBJ2-7 | many | TRBV6-2/TRBV6-3 | 14 | CASSYSDSSYEQYF | TGTGCCAGCAGTTACTCAGACAGCTCCTACGAGCAGTACTTC
. | TRBJ2-5 | . | TRBV20-1 | 13 | CSAKFGVGETQYF | TGCAGTGCTAAGTTCGGAGTGGGGGAGACCCAGTACTTC
. | TRBJ1-1 | . | TRBV12-3/TRBV12-4 | 12 | CASSPGIPRAFF | TGTGCCAGCAGTCCAGGGATTCCGAGGGCTTTCTTT
TRBD2 | TRBJ2-2 | . | TRBV10-3 | 19 | CAISTRLAGGRSNTGELFF | TGTGCCATCAGTACTAGACTAGCGGGAGGGAGATCGAACACCGGGGAGCTGTTTTTT
. | TRBJ2-5 | few | TRBV20-1 | 10 | CSANAETQYF | TGCAGTGCTAATGCGGAGACCCAGTACTTC
. | TRBJ2-7 | . | TRBV24-1 | 13 | CATSSRGLGEQYF | TGTGCCACCAGCTCTCGGGGGCTCGGTGAGCAGTACTTC
. | TRBJ1-2 | few | TRBV29-1 | 13 | CSVESGLEYGYTF | TGCAGCGTTGAAAGCGGGCTGGAGTATGGCTACACCTTC
. | TRBJ2-7 | . | TRBV5-1 | 17 | CASSLEPPGLTSYEQYF | TGCGCCAGCAGCTTAGAGCCTCCGGGACTTACCTCCTACGAGCAGTACTTC
TRBD2 | TRBJ2-7 | few | TRBV20-1 | 14 | CSASSGTRTYEQYF | TGCAGTGCTTCCTCCGGGACTAGAACCTACGAGCAGTACTTC
. | TRBJ2-7 | few | TRBV7-2 | 13 | CASSFDRPYEQYF | TGTGCCAGCAGCTTCGACAGACCTTACGAGCAGTACTTC
TRBD2 | TRBJ2-7 | many | TRBV29-1 | 16 | CSVGDGGLAGSYEQYF | TGCAGCGTTGGCGATGGGGGACTAGCGGGCTCCTACGAGCAGTACTTC
. | TRBJ2-1 | . | TRBV4-1 | 17 | CASSQERITANYNEQFF | TGCGCCAGCAGCCAAGAGAGGATAACGGCAAACTACAATGAGCAGTTCTTC
. | TRBJ1-5 | . | TRBV3-1 | 14 | CAGSQGWGNQPQHF | TGTGCCGGCAGCCAAGGGTGGGGGAATCAGCCCCAGCATTTT